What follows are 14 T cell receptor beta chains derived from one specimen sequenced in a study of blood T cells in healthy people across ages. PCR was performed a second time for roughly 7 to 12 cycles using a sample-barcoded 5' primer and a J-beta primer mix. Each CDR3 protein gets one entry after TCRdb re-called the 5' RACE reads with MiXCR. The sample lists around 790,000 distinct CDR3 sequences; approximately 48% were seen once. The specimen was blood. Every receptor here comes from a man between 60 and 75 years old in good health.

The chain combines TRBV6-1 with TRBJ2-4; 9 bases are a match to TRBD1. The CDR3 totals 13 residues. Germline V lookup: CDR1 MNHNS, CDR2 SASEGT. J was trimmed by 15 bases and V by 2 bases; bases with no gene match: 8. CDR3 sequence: CASSENRDRVRYF. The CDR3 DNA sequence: TGTGCCAGCAGTGAAAACCGGGACAGGGTCCGGTACTTC.

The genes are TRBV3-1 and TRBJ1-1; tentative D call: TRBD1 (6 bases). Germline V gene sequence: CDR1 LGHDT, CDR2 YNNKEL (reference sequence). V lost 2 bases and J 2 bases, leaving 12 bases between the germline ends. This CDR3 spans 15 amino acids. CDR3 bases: TGTGCCAGCAGCCAAAACCACAGGGTAAACACTGAAGCTTTCTTT. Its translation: CASSQNHRVNTEAFF.

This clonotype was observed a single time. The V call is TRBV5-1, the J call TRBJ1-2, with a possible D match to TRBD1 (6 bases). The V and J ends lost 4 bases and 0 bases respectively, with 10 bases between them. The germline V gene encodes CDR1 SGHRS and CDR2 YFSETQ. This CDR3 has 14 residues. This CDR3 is CASSQQGSNYGYTF. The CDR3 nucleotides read TGCGCCAGCAGCCAACAGGGATCTAACTATGGCTACACCTTC.

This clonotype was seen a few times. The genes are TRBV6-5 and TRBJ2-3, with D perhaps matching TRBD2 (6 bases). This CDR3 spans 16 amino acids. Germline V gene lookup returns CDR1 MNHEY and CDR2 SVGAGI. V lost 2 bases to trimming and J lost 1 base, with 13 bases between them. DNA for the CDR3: TGTGCCAGCAGTTACCCCGGGCGGGGCGGCACAGATACGCAGTATTTT. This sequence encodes CASSYPGRGGTDTQYF.

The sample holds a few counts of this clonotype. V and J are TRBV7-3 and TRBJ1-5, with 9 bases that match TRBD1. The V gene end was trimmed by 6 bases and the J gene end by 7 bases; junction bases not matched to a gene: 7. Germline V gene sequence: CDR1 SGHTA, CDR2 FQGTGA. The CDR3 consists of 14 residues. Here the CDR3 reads CASRATGGRQPQHF. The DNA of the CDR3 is TGTGCCAGCAGAGCTACAGGGGGCCGGCAGCCCCAGCATTTT.

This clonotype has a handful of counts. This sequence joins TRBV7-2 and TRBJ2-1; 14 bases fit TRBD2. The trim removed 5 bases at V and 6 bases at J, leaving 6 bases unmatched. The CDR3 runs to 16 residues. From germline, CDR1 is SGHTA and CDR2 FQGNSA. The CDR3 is CASSAGTSGGSNEQFF. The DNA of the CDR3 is TGTGCCAGCAGCGCCGGGACTAGCGGGGGCAGCAATGAGCAGTTCTTC.

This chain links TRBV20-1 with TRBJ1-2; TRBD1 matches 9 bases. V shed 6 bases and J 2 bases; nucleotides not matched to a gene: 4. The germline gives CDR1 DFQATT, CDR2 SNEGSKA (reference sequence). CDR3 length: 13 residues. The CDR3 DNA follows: TGCAGTGCGGCCGGGACAGGGAACTATGGCTACACCTTC. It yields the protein CSAAGTGNYGYTF.

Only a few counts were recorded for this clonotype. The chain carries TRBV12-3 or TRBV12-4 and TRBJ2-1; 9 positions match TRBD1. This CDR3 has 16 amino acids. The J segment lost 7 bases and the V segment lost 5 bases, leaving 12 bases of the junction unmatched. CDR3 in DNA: TGTGCCAGCAGTGCTACCCTAGGGACAGGGTCAAATGAGCAGTTCTTC. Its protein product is CASSATLGTGSNEQFF.

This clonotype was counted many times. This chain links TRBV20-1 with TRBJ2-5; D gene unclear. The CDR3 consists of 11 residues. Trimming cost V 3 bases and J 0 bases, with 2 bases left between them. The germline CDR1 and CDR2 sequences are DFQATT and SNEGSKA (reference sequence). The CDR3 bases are TGCAGTGCTAGTGACCAAGAGACCCAGTACTTC. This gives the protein CSASDQETQYF.

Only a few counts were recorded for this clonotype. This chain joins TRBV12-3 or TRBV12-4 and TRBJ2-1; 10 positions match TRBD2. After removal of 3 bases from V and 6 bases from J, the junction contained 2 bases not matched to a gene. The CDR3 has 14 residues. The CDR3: CASSFVAGGNEQFF. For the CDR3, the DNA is TGTGCCAGCAGTTTCGTAGCGGGGGGCAATGAGCAGTTCTTC.

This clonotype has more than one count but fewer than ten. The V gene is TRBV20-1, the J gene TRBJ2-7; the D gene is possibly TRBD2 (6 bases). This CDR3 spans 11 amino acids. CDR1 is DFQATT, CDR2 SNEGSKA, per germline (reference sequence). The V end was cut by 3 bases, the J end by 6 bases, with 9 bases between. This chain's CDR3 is CSASLGGEQYF. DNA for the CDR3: TGCAGTGCTAGCTTGGGAGGCGAGCAGTACTTC.

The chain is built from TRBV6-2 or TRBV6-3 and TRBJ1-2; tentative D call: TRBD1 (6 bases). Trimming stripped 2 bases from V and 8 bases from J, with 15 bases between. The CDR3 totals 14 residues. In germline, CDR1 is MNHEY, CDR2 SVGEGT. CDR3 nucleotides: TGTGCCAGCAGTTACCCAAACCAGGGACAAGGCTACACCTTC. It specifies CASSYPNQGQGYTF.

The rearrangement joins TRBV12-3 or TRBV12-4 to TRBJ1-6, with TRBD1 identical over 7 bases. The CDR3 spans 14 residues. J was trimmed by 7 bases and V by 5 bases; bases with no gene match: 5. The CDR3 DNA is TGTGCCAGCAGTGCCAGGGGGGGAAATTCACCCCTCCACTTT. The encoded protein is CASSARGGNSPLHF.

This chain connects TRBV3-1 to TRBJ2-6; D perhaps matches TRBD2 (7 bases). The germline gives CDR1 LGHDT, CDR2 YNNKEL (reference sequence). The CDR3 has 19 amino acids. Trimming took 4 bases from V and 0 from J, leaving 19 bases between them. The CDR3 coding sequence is TGTGCCAGCAGCCTTCTTGCGGGGGCGCTTCCCTCTGGGGCCAACGTCCTGACTTTC. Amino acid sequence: CASSLLAGALPSGANVLTF.